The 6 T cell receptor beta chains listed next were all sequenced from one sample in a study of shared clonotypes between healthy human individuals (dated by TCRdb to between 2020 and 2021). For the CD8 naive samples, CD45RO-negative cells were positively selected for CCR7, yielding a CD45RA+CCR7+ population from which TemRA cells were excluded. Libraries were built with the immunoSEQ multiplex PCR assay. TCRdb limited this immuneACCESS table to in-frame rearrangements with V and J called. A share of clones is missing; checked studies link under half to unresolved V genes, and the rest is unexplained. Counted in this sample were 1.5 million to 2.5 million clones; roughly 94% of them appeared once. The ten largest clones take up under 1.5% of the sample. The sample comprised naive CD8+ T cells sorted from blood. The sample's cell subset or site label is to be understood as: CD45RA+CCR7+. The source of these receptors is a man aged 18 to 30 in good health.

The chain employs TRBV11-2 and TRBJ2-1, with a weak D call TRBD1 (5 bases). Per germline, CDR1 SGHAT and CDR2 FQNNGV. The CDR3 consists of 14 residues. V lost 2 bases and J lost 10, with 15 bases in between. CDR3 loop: CASSLHDSPREQFF. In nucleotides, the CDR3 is TGTGCCAGCAGCTTACATGACAGTCCCCGCGAGCAGTTCTTC.

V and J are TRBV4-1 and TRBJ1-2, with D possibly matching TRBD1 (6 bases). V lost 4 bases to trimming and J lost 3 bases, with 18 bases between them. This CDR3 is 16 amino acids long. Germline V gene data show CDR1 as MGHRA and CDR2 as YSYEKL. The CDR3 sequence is CASSPNTAGVDYGYTF. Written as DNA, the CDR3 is TGCGCCAGCAGCCCGAACACCGCAGGGGTAGACTATGGCTACACCTTC.

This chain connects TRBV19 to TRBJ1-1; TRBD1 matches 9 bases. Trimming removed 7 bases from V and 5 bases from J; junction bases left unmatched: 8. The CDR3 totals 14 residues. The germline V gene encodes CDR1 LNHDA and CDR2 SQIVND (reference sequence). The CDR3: CASTPTGGGTEAFF. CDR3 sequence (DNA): TGTGCCAGTACTCCGACAGGGGGAGGAACTGAAGCTTTCTTT.

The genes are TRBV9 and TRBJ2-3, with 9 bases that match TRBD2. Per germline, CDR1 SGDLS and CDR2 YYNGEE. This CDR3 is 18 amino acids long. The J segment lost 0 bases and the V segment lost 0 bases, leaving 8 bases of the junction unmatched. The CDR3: CASSVGRGGLPSTDTQYF. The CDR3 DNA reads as TGTGCCAGCAGCGTAGGGCGGGGGGGCCTTCCTAGCACAGATACGCAGTATTTT.

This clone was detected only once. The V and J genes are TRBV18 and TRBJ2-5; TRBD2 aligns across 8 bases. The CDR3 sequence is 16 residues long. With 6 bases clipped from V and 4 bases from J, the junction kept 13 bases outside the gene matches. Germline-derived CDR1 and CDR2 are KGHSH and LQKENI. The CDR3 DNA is TGTGCCAGCTCCCCCGGCGGCGGGGGGCCAGGAGAGACCCAGTACTTC. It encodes CASSPGGGGPGETQYF.

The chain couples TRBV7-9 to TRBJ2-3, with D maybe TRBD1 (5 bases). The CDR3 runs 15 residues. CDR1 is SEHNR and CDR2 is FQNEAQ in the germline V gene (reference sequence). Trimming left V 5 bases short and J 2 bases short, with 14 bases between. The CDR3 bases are TGTGCCAGCAGCAAGCAGGGTTCCTTCACAGATACGCAGTATTTT. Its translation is CASSKQGSFTDTQYF.